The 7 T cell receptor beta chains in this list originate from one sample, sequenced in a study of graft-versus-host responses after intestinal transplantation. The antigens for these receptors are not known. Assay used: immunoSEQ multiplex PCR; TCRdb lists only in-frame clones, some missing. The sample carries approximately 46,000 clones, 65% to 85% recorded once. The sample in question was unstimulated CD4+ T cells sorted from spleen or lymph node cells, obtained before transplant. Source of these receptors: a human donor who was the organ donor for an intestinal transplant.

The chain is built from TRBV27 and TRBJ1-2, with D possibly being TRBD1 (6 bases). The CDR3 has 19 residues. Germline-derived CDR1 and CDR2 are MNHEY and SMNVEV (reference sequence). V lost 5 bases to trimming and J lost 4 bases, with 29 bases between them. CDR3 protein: CASSQRGSRTAGFVYGYTF. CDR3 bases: TGTGCCAGCAGTCAACGAGGCTCCAGGACAGCCGGGTTCGTCTATGGCTACACCTTC.

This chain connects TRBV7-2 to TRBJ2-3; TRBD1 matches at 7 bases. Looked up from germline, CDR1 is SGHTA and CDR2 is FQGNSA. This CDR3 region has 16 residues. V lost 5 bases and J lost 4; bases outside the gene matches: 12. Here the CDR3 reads CASSLRQGIGPDTQYF. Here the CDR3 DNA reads TGTGCCAGCAGCCTCAGACAGGGAATTGGGCCAGATACGCAGTATTTT.

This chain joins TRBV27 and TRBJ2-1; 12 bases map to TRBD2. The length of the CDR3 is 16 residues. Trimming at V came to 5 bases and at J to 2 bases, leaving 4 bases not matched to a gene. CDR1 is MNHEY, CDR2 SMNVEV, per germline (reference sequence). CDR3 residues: CASSTGLAGPYNEQFF. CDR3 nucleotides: TGTGCCAGCAGTACGGGACTAGCGGGTCCCTACAATGAGCAGTTCTTC.

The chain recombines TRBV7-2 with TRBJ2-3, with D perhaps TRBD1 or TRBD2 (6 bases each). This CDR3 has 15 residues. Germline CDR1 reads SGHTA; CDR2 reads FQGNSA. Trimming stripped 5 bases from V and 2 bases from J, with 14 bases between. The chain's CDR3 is CASSHRGLHTDTQYF. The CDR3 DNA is TGTGCCAGCAGCCACCGGGGGCTACACACAGATACGCAGTATTTT.

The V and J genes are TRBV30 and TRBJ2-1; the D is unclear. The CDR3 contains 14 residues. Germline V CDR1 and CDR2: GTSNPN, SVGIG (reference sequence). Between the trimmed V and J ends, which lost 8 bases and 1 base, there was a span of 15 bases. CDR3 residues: CAGDSQVSYNEQFF. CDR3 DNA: TGTGCCGGGGATTCCCAGGTGTCCTACAATGAGCAGTTCTTC.

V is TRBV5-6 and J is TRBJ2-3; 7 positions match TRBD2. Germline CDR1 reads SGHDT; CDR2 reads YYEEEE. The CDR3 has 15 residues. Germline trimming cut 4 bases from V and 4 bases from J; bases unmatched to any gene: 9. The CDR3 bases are TGTGCCAGCAGCGTCCTAGCGGAGGATCCAGATACGCAGTATTTT. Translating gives CASSVLAEDPDTQYF.

In nucleotides, the CDR3 is TGCGCCAGCAGCATAGTTACTAGCGGGAGGGCCAGGGAGACCCAGTACTTC. Protein product: CASSIVTSGRARETQYF. V gene TRBV5-1 combines with J gene TRBJ2-5, with 13 bases aligning to TRBD2. J lost 5 bases, V lost 4 bases, and 11 bases had no gene match. The CDR3 totals 17 residues. Per the germline V gene, CDR1 is SGHRS and CDR2 is YFSETQ. The whole variable domain, filled in from reference TRBV5-1 and TRBJ2-5, reads KAGVTQTPRYLIKTRGQQVTLSCSPISGHRSVSWYQQTPGQGLQFLFEYFSETQRNKGNFPGRFSGRQFSNSRSEMNVSTLELGDSALYLCASSIVTSGRARETQYFGPGTRLLVL.